This T cell receptor (beta chain) was found in a study of TIL therapy for anti-PD-1-resistant metastatic lung cancer. With 2 bases removed from V and 2 bases from J, the gap between germline ends came to 9 bases. Looked up from germline, CDR1 is SGHAT and CDR2 is FQNNGV. This CDR3 has 15 amino acids. Sequencing used immunoSEQ v3. TCRdb's copy holds only in-frame clones and misses some; the assay was immunoSEQ multiplex PCR. The sample consists of some 45,000 clones, 70% to 90% of them appearing once. Points from the study as a whole: This highly selected cohort may not generalize to typical lung cancer patients.

About this clone itself: What it binds is not known.

Sample time point: pre-treatment sample, taken before nivolumab and TIL therapy. Stage 4 NSCLC adults joined between October 2017 and January 2020. The chain employs TRBV11-2 and TRBJ2-2; D is ambiguous. Here the sequenced sample was blood, taken at baseline. The TCR originated in a person between 30 and 80 years old with non-small cell lung cancer. CDR3 sequence reads: CASSLLLPNTGELFF. The DNA of the CDR3 is TGTGCCAGCAGCTTATTACTGCCTAACACCGGGGAGCTGTTTTTT. Filled out from reference TRBV11-2 and TRBJ2-2, the complete variable domain reads EAGVAQSPRYKIIEKRQSVAFWCNPISGHATLYWYQQILGQGPKLLIQFQNNGVVDDSQLPKDRFSAERLKGVDSTLKIQPAKLEDSAVYLCASSLLLPNTGELFFGEGSRLTVL.